The rows below give T cell receptor beta chains drawn from one sample of a study of T cell responses to AZD1222 COVID-19 vaccine. This table comes from immunoSEQ multiplex PCR, and its TCRdb copy is limited to in-frame clones, with some not included. The repertoire holds approximately 150,000 clones, 90% to 95% seen once, with around 3% in the top ten. This material consisted of peripheral blood, taken on day 0 of AZD1222 vaccination. These receptor sequences come from an adult in good health. Both conserved end residues are trimmed from each CDR3.

v_call,cdr3_aa
TRBV11-2,ASSLPGNTEAF
TRBV29-1,SVGTGFMNTEAF
TRBV6-5,ASRIGLAGADTQY
TRBV18,ASSRGTEEPYNYGYT
TRBV2,ASTRGGDNSPLH
TRBV7-9,ASTLGYEQY
TRBV7-8,ASSSGGEGLSYEQY
TRBV19,ASSIAPSAQPQH
TRBV29-1,SFIDSPYEQY
TRBV5-1,ASSPGTEDTQY
TRBV24-1,ATSDLQGQGSYNEQF
TRBV19,ASSWIGTHYGYT
TRBV6-5,ASSFGQILDQY
TRBV5-4,ASRVRDTNGDEQY
TRBV19,ASSGLSRDSYNEQF
TRBV5-4,ASSLQGGATTYEQY
TRBV10-3,AISGRLAGRSYEQY
TRBV18,ASSLGGNANTEAF
TRBV29-1,SVEEPPHGETQY
TRBV7-2,ASSPARRAYEQY
TRBV27,ASSPGRSYGYT
TRBV19,ASSPGLATGYRF
TRBV2,ASSEETNSPLH
TRBV12-3/TRBV12-4,ASSQGPNQPQH
TRBV12-5,ASGSSGGLGYT
TRBV9,ASSVVDTGELF
TRBV6-2/TRBV6-3,ASSALAGVAETQY
TRBV7-9,ASSFIAGDGNEQF
TRBV24-1,ATSDTSSYNEQF
TRBV30,AWSVAGQGGLYGYT
TRBV3-1/TRBV3-2,ASSQNTDTQY
TRBV7-2,ASSSTGVTEAF
TRBV7-6,ASSSLTGVGAYGYT
TRBV6-6,ASSPSPGTGGGIATEAF
TRBV7-9,ASSPLGGRHQPQH
TRBV6-2/TRBV6-3,ASSYGTLGGQY
TRBV7-2,ASSPAGVYNEQF
TRBV29-1,SVEAQGAYEQY
TRBV18,ASSPMGGQNTGELF
TRBV10-1,ASSPGQRYGYT
TRBV15,ATMDTTRNQPQH
TRBV10-1,ASSDQRETYTGELF
TRBV20-1,SASISRLDRNSGNTIY
TRBV10-1,ASSELTAASSTMNTEAF
TRBV7-2,ASSRTSGSSYEQY
TRBV5-4,ASSSLDLTKTGANVLT
TRBV11-2,ASSPGPGLGQETQY